Shown below are 2 T cell receptor beta chains from a single sample sequenced in a study of blood T cell repertoires in COVID-19. Profiled with immunoSEQ multiplex PCR; TCRdb holds only in-frame clones, not every one. Of 88,000 or so clones in the sample, over 75% were seen once. The sequenced sample was peripheral blood. Source of these receptors: a man aged 60-69 years with acute or convalescent COVID-19.

The V gene is TRBV9, the J gene TRBJ2-3, with 10 bases identical to TRBD1. J was trimmed by 2 bases and V by 7 bases; bases with no gene match: 1. This CDR3 contains 13 residues. The V gene's germline CDR1 is SGDLS and CDR2 YYNGEE. The CDR3 DNA reads as TGTGCCAGCGGGACAGGGGTCACAGATACGCAGTATTTT. Its protein product is CASGTGVTDTQYF.

The chain couples TRBV14 to TRBJ2-7, with 10 positions matching TRBD2. Germline V CDR1 and CDR2: SGHDN, FVKESK. CDR3 length: 14 residues. The trim removed 3 bases at V and 6 bases at J, leaving 5 bases unmatched. The CDR3 DNA is TGTGCCAGCAGCCACCTATTAGCGGGAGGCGAGCAGTACTTC. This translates into CASSHLLAGGEQYF. Supplemented by reference TRBV14 and TRBJ2-7, the full variable domain reads EAGVTQFPSHSVIEKGQTVTLRCDPISGHDNLYWYRRVMGKEIKFLLHFVKESKQDESGMPNNRFLAERTGGTYSTLKVQPAELEDSGVYFCASSHLLAGGEQYFGPGTRLTVT.